These 8 T cell receptor beta chains share one sample of origin, sequenced in a study of long-term antiretroviral therapy in people with HIV. They ran version v3.0 of the immunoSEQ assay at survey level. The protocol was immunoSEQ multiplex PCR, while the TCRdb copy is restricted to in-frame clones and leaves out a portion. Of under 20,000 clones in the sample, about four fifths were seen once. Source: unsorted PBMCs, taken approximately 3.4 years after starting antiretroviral therapy. These receptors were collected from a woman aged 40 to 49 with HIV.

The V call is TRBV5-5, the J call TRBJ1-1; possible D gene TRBD1, 5 bases. Germline CDR1 and CDR2: SGHKS and YYEKEE (reference sequence). CDR3 size: 16 residues. V was trimmed by 4 bases and J by 4 bases, leaving 20 bases between them. CDR3 sequence reads: CASSTLGHGGSTEAFF. The CDR3 DNA is TGTGCCAGCAGCACCCTGGGGCACGGTGGTTCCACTGAAGCTTTCTTT.

The chain employs TRBV5-5 and TRBJ2-7, with D maybe TRBD2 (6 bases). The germline V and J ends were trimmed by 0 bases and 2 bases, with 12 bases remaining between them. CDR1 is SGHKS and CDR2 is YYEKEE in the germline V gene (reference sequence). The length of the CDR3 is 15 residues. The CDR3 DNA sequence: TGTGCCAGCAGCTTGGATGGGGAGGCCCCCTACGAGCAGTACTTC. It yields the protein CASSLDGEAPYEQYF.

CDR3 in DNA: TGTGCCAGCAGTGGCCAGCGGGCGGCCTCGATAAATGAGCAGTTCTTC. Residues: CASSGQRAASINEQFF. The chain has TRBV6-1 and TRBJ2-1; D possibly corresponds to TRBD2 (6 bases). Between the trimmed V and J ends, which lost 4 bases and 7 bases, there was a span of 20 bases. This CDR3 has 16 amino acids. Germline assignment: CDR1 MNHNS and CDR2 SASEGT.

The chain uses TRBV5-6 and TRBJ1-1; D possibly corresponds to TRBD1 (6 bases). CDR1 is SGHDT and CDR2 is YYEEEE in the germline V gene. This CDR3 spans 15 amino acids. The V end was cut by 2 bases, the J end by 2 bases, with 13 bases between. The CDR3 sequence: CASSFVSRGNTEAFF. The CDR3 DNA reads as TGTGCCAGCAGCTTTGTGTCCAGGGGCAACACTGAAGCTTTCTTT.

The V call is TRBV18, the J call TRBJ1-1; TRBD1 matches 10 bases. Germline V gene data show CDR1 as KGHSH and CDR2 as LQKENI. Trimming removed 3 bases from V and 6 bases from J; junction bases left unmatched: 7. The CDR3 has 15 amino acids. The CDR3 DNA is TGTGCCAGCTCACCGCTAGGGACAGGGGAGGCTGAAGCTTTCTTT. It translates to CASSPLGTGEAEAFF.

This chain links TRBV4-3 with TRBJ1-1; D gene unclear. Germline values: CDR1 LGHNA, CDR2 YSLEER. Trimming removed 0 bases at V and 1 base at J, with 9 bases between. There are 15 residues in the CDR3. CDR3 DNA: TGCGCCAGCAGCCAAGATTTGCCAGAGAACACTGAAGCTTTCTTT. The encoded protein is CASSQDLPENTEAFF.

CDR3 amino acids: CASSLDTNEQFF. CDR3 DNA sequence: TGCGCCAGCAGCTTGGACACGAATGAGCAGTTCTTC. V and J are TRBV5-1 and TRBJ2-1; D not certain. Germline CDR1 SGHRS, CDR2 YFSETQ. The CDR3 has 12 residues. V lost 0 bases, J lost 7 bases, and 5 bases lay in between. Supplemented by reference TRBV5-1 and TRBJ2-1, the full variable domain reads KAGVTQTPRYLIKTRGQQVTLSCSPISGHRSVSWYQQTPGQGLQFLFEYFSETQRNKGNFPGRFSGRQFSNSRSEMNVSTLELGDSALYLCASSLDTNEQFFGPGTRLTVL.

The rearrangement uses TRBV9 and TRBJ1-2; no reliable D call. The CDR3 sequence is 13 residues long. V was trimmed by 3 bases and J by 2 bases, leaving 8 bases between them. Germline V gene sequence: CDR1 SGDLS, CDR2 YYNGEE. CDR3 protein: CASSARTNYGYTF. CDR3 in DNA: TGTGCCAGCAGCGCCAGAACGAACTATGGCTACACCTTC.